The 21 T cell receptor beta chains below all came from one sample that was sequenced in a study of shared clonotypes between healthy human individuals. Generated by immunoSEQ multiplex PCR, the TCRdb table keeps only in-frame clones and is missing some. The data contain some 2,100,000 clones, about 92% of them singletons. In the naive CD8 group, cells lacked CD45RO and were positively selected for CCR7, so terminally differentiated effector memory CD45RA+ cells were left out. Sequencing was done on a sample of naive CD8+ T cells from PBMCs. These receptors were collected from a man between 18 and 29 years old in good health. Some clones in this sample may be carry-over from other donors' samples.

The rearrangement joins TRBV29-1 to TRBJ2-1, with D tentatively TRBD1 (5 bases). In germline, CDR1 is SQVTM, CDR2 ANQGSEA. CDR3 size: 12 residues. Between the trimmed V and J ends, which lost 6 bases and 9 bases, there was a span of 15 bases. For the CDR3, the DNA is TGCAGCGTGGAATCAGGGCCCCCTGAGCAGTTCTTC. This codes for CSVESGPPEQFF.

The chain links TRBV6-1 to TRBJ2-1; TRBD2 is a possible D gene (7 bases). CDR3 length: 19 amino acids. V was pared by 0 bases and J by 2 bases, with 20 bases between. Germline V gives CDR1 MNHNS, CDR2 SASEGT. The CDR3 reads CASSEARGAVPSPYNEQFF. CDR3 coding DNA: TGTGCCAGCAGTGAAGCTCGGGGGGCGGTACCATCCCCCTACAATGAGCAGTTCTTC.

V gene TRBV5-4 combines with J gene TRBJ1-2; D perhaps matches TRBD1 (6 bases). Germline V gene sequence: CDR1 SGHNT, CDR2 YYREEE (reference sequence). V dropped 4 bases and J dropped 6 bases, with 16 bases sitting between them. The CDR3 extends over 14 amino acids. The CDR3 nucleotides read TGTGCCAGCAGCCCAGGGGCAGGAGGGCATGGCTACACCTTC. It is translated as CASSPGAGGHGYTF.

On this clone: One junction end does not reproduce the germline sequence, and a read error may be involved. The V call is TRBV7-8, the J call TRBJ1-2; the match to TRBD1 covers 9 bases. The CDR3 length is 18 residues. The V gene's germline CDR1 is SGHVS and CDR2 FQNEAQ. Here the CDR3 reads CASTLRADRGPDLYGYTF. Written as DNA, the CDR3 is TGTGCCAGCACCTTAAGGGCGGACAGGGGTCCGGACCTCTATGGCTACACCTTC.

The chain has TRBV5-6 and TRBJ2-7, with TRBD1 matching 8 bases. The CDR3 covers 14 residues. Germline values: CDR1 SGHDT, CDR2 YYEEEE. J was trimmed by 3 bases and V by 4 bases; bases with no gene match: 6. The CDR3 nucleotides read TGTGCCAGCAGCCCAGGGGGCGGTTTCTACGAGCAGTACTTC. This translates into CASSPGGGFYEQYF. The variable domain in full, with the rest retrieved from reference TRBV5-6 and TRBJ2-7, is DAGVTQSPTHLIKTRGQQVTLRCSPKSGHDTVSWYQQALGQGPQFIFQYYEEEERQRGNFPDRFSGHQFPNYSSELNVNALLLGDSALYLCASSPGGGFYEQYFGPGTRLTVT.

CDR3 DNA: TGTGCCAGCAGCCCGGGACCGGGGGGCTCTGGGGCCAACGTCCTGACTTTC. Translated, it gives CASSPGPGGSGANVLTF. The J gene is TRBJ2-6, the V gene TRBV11-3, with 7 bases aligning to TRBD2. Germline CDR1 SGHNT, CDR2 YENEEA. This CDR3 has 17 residues. V was clipped by 5 bases and J by 0 bases; unmatched bases: 7. The full variable domain, its missing parts supplied by reference TRBV11-3 and TRBJ2-6, is EAGVVQSPRYKIIEKKQPVAFWCNPISGHNTLYWYLQNLGQGPELLIRYENEEAVDDSQLPKDRFSAERLKGVDSTLKIQPAELGDSAVYLCASSPGPGGSGANVLTFGAGSRLTVL.

This chain connects TRBV7-9 to TRBJ2-7; perhaps TRBD1 as D (7 bases). This CDR3 spans 15 amino acids. V lost 6 bases, J lost 2 bases, and 17 bases lay in between. Germline values: CDR1 SEHNR, CDR2 FQNEAQ (reference sequence). CDR3 DNA: TGTGCCAGCAGTTTCGGCGGGGACAGTGCCTACGAGCAGTACTTC. As protein: CASSFGGDSAYEQYF.

This clone has a single count. J is TRBJ2-1 and V is TRBV28; D may be TRBD1 or TRBD2 (5 bases each). The V gene lost 3 bases and the J gene lost 8 bases, with 11 bases spanning the gap. Per germline, CDR1 MDHEN and CDR2 SYDVKM. The CDR3 length is 13 residues. This CDR3 reads CASSFMMGDEQFF. In DNA form, the CDR3 reads TGTGCCAGCAGTTTTATGATGGGGGATGAGCAGTTCTTC.

The rearrangement uses TRBV7-9 and TRBJ2-7; 13 bases are shared with TRBD2. The CDR3 consists of 16 residues. V was pared by 0 bases and J by 6 bases, with 5 bases of the junction left unmatched. Germline V CDR1 and CDR2: SEHNR, FQNEAQ (reference sequence). CDR3: CASSLAVGLAGAEQYF. The CDR3 DNA follows: TGTGCCAGCAGCTTAGCTGTTGGACTAGCGGGAGCCGAGCAGTACTTC.

This clone was found once. The chain links TRBV11-2 to TRBJ2-7; TRBD1 is a possible D gene (6 bases). Trimming pared 5 bases from V and 3 bases from J, leaving 14 bases between. The CDR3 has 14 residues. The germline V gene encodes CDR1 SGHAT and CDR2 FQNNGV. The CDR3 reads CASSPRQGNYEQYF. CDR3 nucleotides: TGTGCCAGCAGCCCGAGGCAGGGGAACTACGAGCAGTACTTC.

V gene TRBV6-5 combines with J gene TRBJ2-5; 14 bases align to TRBD2. CDR3 length: 15 residues. Germline V lookup: CDR1 MNHEY, CDR2 SVGAGI. V shed 6 bases, J shed 5 bases, and the junction held 5 bases outside the gene matches. The CDR3 DNA sequence: TGTGCCAGCAGCGGACTAGCGGGAGGATTGGAGACCCAGTACTTC. Its translation: CASSGLAGGLETQYF.

This clone has a single count. The rearrangement links TRBV25-1 to TRBJ2-3, with TRBD1 identical over 10 bases. The CDR3 spans 15 residues. Germline-derived CDR1 and CDR2 are MGHDK and SYGVNS. Trimming took 5 bases from V and 8 from J; bases not matched to a gene: 10. The CDR3, as DNA: TGTGCCAGCAGTATGGGGGACAGGGGTACGGGTACGCAGTATTTT. Translated, it gives CASSMGDRGTGTQYF. Full variable domain (missing parts from reference TRBV25-1 and TRBJ2-3): EADIYQTPRYLVIGTGKKITLECSQTMGHDKMYWYQQDPGMELHLIHYSYGVNSTEKGDLSSESTVSRIRTEHFPLTLESARPSHTSQYLCASSMGDRGTGTQYFGPGTRLTVL.

Concerning this clone itself: Other DNA sequences of this sample code for an identical CDR3. This chain uses TRBV27 with TRBJ1-1; no definite D call. The CDR3 is made up of 13 amino acids. Per germline, CDR1 MNHEY and CDR2 SMNVEV (reference sequence). V was shortened by 3 bases and J by 4 bases, with 9 bases between the two germline ends. The CDR3 DNA is TGTGCCAGCAGTTTGGGAGTTGCCACTGAAGCTTTCTTT. Amino acid sequence: CASSLGVATEAFF.

The J gene is TRBJ2-5, the V gene TRBV27, with D tentatively TRBD1 or TRBD2 (5 bases each). This CDR3 region has 12 residues. CDR1 is MNHEY and CDR2 is SMNVEV in the germline V gene (reference sequence). The DNA for the CDR3 is TGTGCTTCCGGGACGCAGAAAGAGACCCAGTACTTC. It yields the protein CASGTQKETQYF.

The chain uses TRBV19 and TRBJ1-2; D not resolved. This CDR3 spans 18 amino acids. Trimming left V 5 bases short and J 3 bases short, with 25 bases between. CDR1 and CDR2 (germline): LNHDA, SQIVND (reference sequence). The CDR3 spells CASSSRLDGLLIYYGYTF. Here the CDR3 DNA reads TGTGCCAGTAGTTCCCGCCTGGACGGCTTACTTATTTACTATGGCTACACCTTC.

This chain uses TRBV20-1 with TRBJ2-1; D is undetermined. Trimming removed 7 bases at V and 10 bases at J, with 5 bases between. The CDR3 consists of 8 residues. Germline V lookup: CDR1 DFQATT, CDR2 SNEGSKA (reference sequence). The chain's CDR3 is CSVTEQFF. The CDR3 bases are TGCAGTGTTACGGAGCAGTTCTTC.

The chain combines TRBV19 with TRBJ2-7; D might be TRBD1 (6 bases). V lost 5 bases and J lost 5, with 13 bases in between. Germline V gene lookup returns CDR1 LNHDA and CDR2 SQIVND (reference sequence). CDR3 length: 13 amino acids. The CDR3 sequence: CASSQPGQNEQYF. CDR3 sequence (DNA): TGTGCCAGTAGTCAACCGGGACAAAACGAGCAGTACTTC.

The rearrangement uses TRBV13 and TRBJ2-1; D gene uncertain. The CDR3 covers 12 residues. From germline, CDR1 is PRHDT and CDR2 FYEKMQ (reference sequence). Trimming removed 1 base at V and 12 bases at J, with 10 bases between. This chain's CDR3 is CASSLEGRSQFF. In DNA form, the CDR3 reads TGTGCCAGCAGCTTAGAAGGCCGGTCGCAGTTCTTC.

J is TRBJ1-2 and V is TRBV19; 9 bases fit TRBD1. V shed 0 bases, J shed 4 bases, and the junction held 6 bases outside the gene matches. The CDR3 runs 16 residues. Germline assignment: CDR1 LNHDA and CDR2 SQIVND (reference sequence). The CDR3 DNA is TGTGCCAGTAGTATAGATATGGACAGGGGCCCCTATGGCTACACCTTC. Protein sequence: CASSIDMDRGPYGYTF.

The gene calls are TRBV10-1 and TRBJ2-7, with D hard to call. This CDR3 has 14 residues. V gave up 3 bases and J gave up 0 bases, with 9 bases separating them. The germline gives CDR1 WNHNN, CDR2 SYGVQD (reference sequence). The CDR3 nucleotides are TGCGCCAGCAGTGAAGGGTTAAGCTCCTACGAGCAGTACTTC. Amino acids: CASSEGLSSYEQYF.

This rearrangement joins TRBV11-2 to TRBJ2-2; D remains ambiguous. The V and J ends lost 10 bases and 0 bases respectively, with 6 bases between them. In germline, CDR1 is SGHAT, CDR2 FQNNGV. This CDR3 contains 12 residues. CDR3 nucleotides: TGTGCCATCCTCACGAACACCGGGGAGCTGTTTTTT. This sequence encodes CAILTNTGELFF.